This T cell receptor beta chain was sequenced for a study of CD8+CD57+ T cells in acquired aplastic anemia (dated by TCRdb to the late 2010s). Background on the whole study: DNA extracted from sorted CD4+ and CD8+ cells had a mean of about 3.2 ug, with a range of about 0.19 to 30 ug. CD8+CD57+ expansion was defined as frequency above the mean frequency observed in healthy subjects.

Expansion of CD8+CD57+ cells had been shown by flow cytometry in the patients chosen for sequencing. Severe acquired aplastic anemia was diagnosed in all patients according to International Study of Aplastic Anemia and Agranulocytosis and Camitta criteria. At the time blood was sampled, none of the patients had received any therapy. In the study, sorted CD4+ and CD8+ blood T cells from patients with severe aplastic anemia and from healthy subjects underwent deep sequencing of TCR repertoires. Patients were enrolled under clinicaltrials.gov protocols 00001620, 01623167, 00001397, 00071045, 00081523 and 00961064 in the USA. Ficoll-Paque density gradient centrifugation was used to isolate peripheral blood mononuclear cells. Before DNA extraction, CD4+ and CD8+ T cells were sorted with FACS or magnetic beads. The research as a whole found: Although 25 to 30 CD8+ CDR3 sequences were shared by patients and controls, these sequences appeared highly expressed in patients and within the immunodominant clones of patients. Patients and healthy controls showed no significant difference in CD8+ Simpson's diversity (P=0.060).

Profiling of TCR beta VDJ combinations and CDR3 sequences used genomic DNA as the template. TCR repertoire sequencing was run on an Illumina HiSeq 2000. Processing in the source paper ran as follows. TRBV/TRBJ rearrangement plots, CDR3 size and DJ length profiles, and Simpson's diversity index were used to assess repertoires. Whichever DNA sequence was most abundant in the deep sequencing data was defined as the immunodominant clone. CDR3 amino acid sequences were checked for sharing across subjects and were also compared against the VDJdb database and published repertoires. Clones were called with MiXCR by TCRdb after fastp trimmed the public reads at Q25, and only in-frame beta chains were retained. Rows merge per CDR3 protein into single entries with the most common DNA and genes. V and J calls and clone size were set by TCRdb, not the authors. The sample table shows 150,000 to 200,000 distinct CDR3 sequences, and roughly 48% are seen once. The ten largest clones capture around 1% of the sample.

V has 6 bases trimmed and J has 0 bases trimmed; junction bases matching no gene number 4. The germline V gene provides CDR1 ENHRY and CDR2 SYGVKD. Inclusive of the bounding cysteine and phenylalanine, the CDR3 is 14 residues long. CDR3 DNA only is kept here, 42 bases in frame from base 1. In its sample, this clonotype was seen a few times. Its antigen is not yet known. Within one base of it there is no much larger clone, and no base qualities were kept. The TCR comes from a human donor with aplastic anemia. Sequencing used sorted CD4+, CD8+, or CD8+CD57+ T cells (not recorded which) from PBMCs. The rearrangement combines TRBV10-3 with TRBJ2-7, and 8 bases in between align with TRBD1. The CDR3 region reads CAIRGTGSSYEQYF. The nucleotide sequence reads TGTGCCATCAGGGGGACAGGTTCCTCCTACGAGCAGTACTTC.